These 9 T cell receptor beta chains came from one sample sequenced in a study of identifying expanded T cells in peripheral blood (dated by TCRdb to between 2018 and 2021). The library came from the immunoSEQ multiplex PCR assay. TCRdb mirrors the immuneACCESS table, restricted to in-frame sequences. Some clones are absent from its copies; in checked studies, under half trace to an unresolved V gene, and the reason for the others is unknown. This sample is represented by around 70,000 clones; almost 90% of them were singletons. The ten biggest clones cover over 2.5% of the sample. The sample taken for sequencing was blood. These receptors were taken from a person between 18 and 75 years old in good health.

The V and J genes are TRBV5-5 and TRBJ2-7; tentative D call: TRBD2 (5 bases). Germline loops: CDR1 SGHKS, CDR2 YYEKEE (reference sequence). The V end was cut by 3 bases, the J end by 6 bases, with 13 bases between. This CDR3 is built from 13 residues. This CDR3 reads CASSYGLASEQYF. DNA for the CDR3: TGTGCCAGCAGCTATGGGCTAGCATCCGAGCAGTACTTC. The whole variable domain, remainder taken from reference TRBV5-5 and TRBJ2-7, is DAGVTQSPTHLIKTRGQQVTLRCSPISGHKSVSWYQQVLGQGPQFIFQYYEKEERGRGNFPDRFSARQFPNYSSELNVNALLLGDSALYLCASSYGLASEQYFGPGTRLTVT.

The chain employs TRBV9 and TRBJ2-1, with 11 bases matching TRBD2. Germline lookup yields CDR1 SGDLS and CDR2 YYNGEE. The CDR3 extends over 14 amino acids. V lost 7 bases, J lost 8 bases, and 8 bases stayed unmatched. The CDR3: CASSLAGGSDEQFF. The CDR3 nucleotides are TGTGCCAGCTCCCTAGCGGGAGGATCGGATGAGCAGTTCTTC.

The chain has TRBV11-2 and TRBJ2-4, with TRBD2 matching over 12 bases. This CDR3 is built from 15 residues. Germline V CDR1 and CDR2: SGHAT, FQNNGV. The V gene end was trimmed by 6 bases and the J gene end by 8 bases; junction bases not matched to a gene: 8. The CDR3 region is CASSSSGRALDIQYF. In DNA, the CDR3 is TGTGCCAGCAGTTCTAGCGGGAGGGCCTTGGACATTCAGTACTTC.

J is TRBJ1-1 and V is TRBV28; D is ambiguous. Germline CDR1 reads MDHEN; CDR2 reads SYDVKM. Trimming shortened V by 2 bases and J by 1 base, and 8 bases separated the two germline ends. The CDR3 has 14 residues. The DNA of the CDR3 is TGTGCCAGCAGTTTAGCAGAGAAGAACACTGAAGCTTTCTTT. Translation gives CASSLAEKNTEAFF.

The chain joins TRBV28 to TRBJ2-7, with 11 bases matching TRBD2. The V gene end was trimmed by 8 bases and the J gene end by 1 base; junction bases not matched to a gene: 4. Germline V gene sequence: CDR1 MDHEN, CDR2 SYDVKM. This CDR3 has 14 amino acids. The CDR3 bases are TGTGCCAGCCTAGCGGGAGGAGGGTCCTACGAGCAGTACTTC. It codes for CASLAGGGSYEQYF. The full variable domain, with the rest looked up from reference TRBV28 and TRBJ2-7, is DVKVTQSSRYLVKRTGEKVFLECVQDMDHENMFWYRQDPGLGLRLIYFSYDVKMKEKGDIPEGYSVSREKKERFSLILESASTNQTSMYLCASLAGGGSYEQYFGPGTRLTVT.

The chain links TRBV7-2 to TRBJ2-7, with no clear D. The V end lost 2 bases, the J end lost 1 base, and 9 bases lay between the germline ends. The CDR3 runs to 14 residues. CDR1 SGHTA and CDR2 FQGNSA come from the germline V gene. The CDR3 spells CASSLTTDSYEQYF. CDR3 in DNA: TGTGCCAGCAGCTTAACGACGGATTCCTACGAGCAGTACTTC.

This rearrangement joins TRBV6-5 to TRBJ1-2; the D is unclear. V was pared by 0 bases and J by 6 bases, with 11 bases between. In germline, CDR1 is MNHEY, CDR2 SVGAGI. This CDR3 is built from 14 residues. CDR3: CASSYSIPGNGYTF. The CDR3 DNA reads as TGTGCCAGCAGTTACTCGATTCCGGGTAATGGCTACACCTTC.

The V gene is TRBV19, the J gene TRBJ2-2; 11 bases match TRBD1. This CDR3 has 16 residues. Germline assignment: CDR1 LNHDA and CDR2 SQIVND (reference sequence). Trimming at V came to 7 bases and at J to 5 bases, leaving 9 bases not matched to a gene. This CDR3 reads CASTAPGQGGTGELFF. The CDR3 DNA is TGTGCCAGTACGGCCCCGGGACAGGGGGGAACCGGGGAGCTGTTTTTT.

V gene TRBV28 combines with J gene TRBJ2-7; the match to TRBD2 covers 7 bases. The CDR3 covers 13 residues. CDR1 and CDR2 (germline): MDHEN, SYDVKM. J was trimmed by 6 bases and V by 8 bases; bases with no gene match: 10. DNA for the CDR3: TGTGCCAGCTATCAGACTAGCCGATCCGAGCAGTACTTC. Protein sequence: CASYQTSRSEQYF.